The 3 T cell receptor beta chains below all came from one sample that was sequenced in a study of T-cell reconstitution after alpha-beta-depleted transplantation in children. Construction of the TCRbeta library involved unique molecular identifiers. TCRdb analysed the PCR reads with MiXCR anew, one entry per CDR3 protein. The sample lists almost 600,000 distinct CDR3 sequences; 25% to 30% were seen once. The specimen comprised PBMCs, sampled before TCRalphabeta/CD19-depleted stem cell transplant. The receptors come from a boy under two years old with Wiskott-Aldrich syndrome, due to receive a stem cell transplant.

Only a few counts were recorded for this clonotype. The chain couples TRBV5-1 to TRBJ2-2; possibly TRBD2 for D (5 bases). The CDR3 totals 15 residues. Germline V gene sequence: CDR1 SGHRS, CDR2 YFSETQ. V dropped 6 bases and J dropped 0 bases, with 12 bases sitting between them. The CDR3: CASTPGSSNTGELFF. In nucleotides, the CDR3 is TGCGCCAGCACCCCGGGATCCTCGAACACCGGGGAGCTGTTTTTT.

The rearrangement joins TRBV20-1 to TRBJ2-5; D perhaps matches TRBD2 (5 bases). The V gene's germline CDR1 is DFQATT and CDR2 SNEGSKA (reference sequence). This CDR3 has 12 amino acids. This CDR3 reads CSGEGGGETQYF. As DNA, the CDR3 is TGCAGCGGGGAAGGCGGTGGGGAGACCCAGTACTTC.

This chain joins TRBV5-1 and TRBJ2-5; the D call may be TRBD1 or TRBD2 (5 bases each). CDR3 length equals 15 residues. Germline V gene data show CDR1 as SGHRS and CDR2 as YFSETQ. Trimming took 4 bases from V and 5 from J, leaving 18 bases between them. CDR3 region: CASSKEVGGVETQYF. DNA for the CDR3: TGCGCCAGCAGCAAGGAGGTTGGGGGTGTGGAGACCCAGTACTTC.